This is a list of T cell receptor beta chains from one sample in a study of blood T cell repertoires in COVID-19. Using immunoSEQ multiplex PCR, the repertoire was profiled, and TCRdb retains in-frame clones only, with some absent. The sample consists of roughly 200,000 clones, roughly 82% of them appearing once. The sequenced sample consisted of PBMCs or T cells enriched from blood (not recorded which). These receptors were collected from a man in his forties with acute COVID-19. Both conserved end residues are part of each CDR3. D genes are given only for firm matches. Not all rows give a size; the values are once, few, many and, for expanded clones, a class.

CDR3	DNA	V	J	D	size
CASSGGLGDEQYF	TGTGCCAGCTCGGGTGGTCTAGGGGACGAGCAGTACTTC	TRBV18	TRBJ2-7	NA	NA
CASSFGGSTEAFF	TGTGCCAGCAGCTTCGGGGGAAGCACTGAAGCTTTCTTT	TRBV7-9	TRBJ1-1	NA	NA
CASSFTPNPEAFF	TGTGCCAGCAGCTTTACCCCTAACCCTGAAGCTTTCTTT	TRBV7-9	TRBJ1-1	NA	NA
CASSLAGTEGEKLFF	TGTGCCAGCAGTTTGGCGGGGACTGAGGGTGAAAAACTGTTTTTT	TRBV28	TRBJ1-4	NA	NA
CASSQGRVGHTGELFF	TGCGCCAGCAGTCAGGGGAGGGTTGGACACACCGGGGAGCTGTTTTTT	TRBV4-1	TRBJ2-2	NA	few
CASSMSGLNTDTQYF	TGTGCCAGCAGCATGTCTGGACTAAACACAGATACGCAGTATTTT	TRBV9	TRBJ2-3	NA	NA
CASSGGAGGVVTQYF	TGTGCCAGCAGTGGGGGAGCGGGGGGAGTCGTCACGCAGTATTTT	TRBV2	TRBJ2-3	TRBD2	NA
CATRPDDTVTQYF	TGTGCAACGAGGCCGGATGATACGGTGACCCAGTACTTC	TRBV4-2	TRBJ2-5	NA	NA
CAISESGTSGGSYEQYF	TGTGCCATCAGTGAGAGCGGGACTAGCGGGGGCTCCTACGAGCAGTACTTC	TRBV10-3	TRBJ2-7	TRBD2	few
CASSLVPGGGSSYEQYF	TGTGCCAGCAGCTTAGTCCCAGGGGGCGGGAGTTCTTACGAGCAGTACTTC	TRBV7-2	TRBJ2-7	NA	few
CASSLVSGGYYEQYF	TGTGCCAGCAGCTTAGTAAGCGGGGGCTACTACGAGCAGTACTTC	TRBV7-6	TRBJ2-7	TRBD2	once
CASSVEWVGEPNTGELFF	TGTGCCAGCAGCGTAGAGTGGGTAGGGGAACCGAACACCGGGGAGCTGTTTTTT	TRBV9	TRBJ2-2	NA	NA
CASSGQISYEQYF	TGTGCCAGCAGCGGACAGATCTCCTACGAGCAGTACTTC	TRBV9	TRBJ2-7	NA	NA
CASGERGYTDTQYF	TGTGCCAGCGGGGAGCGGGGATACACAGATACGCAGTATTTT	TRBV27	TRBJ2-3	TRBD2	NA
CASNLFGQTIYGYTF	TGTGCCAGTAATTTGTTTGGACAGACGATTTATGGCTACACCTTC	TRBV19	TRBJ1-2	NA	NA
CASSLLGGIGSPLHF	TGTGCCAGCAGCTTATTGGGGGGGATCGGCTCACCCCTCCACTTT	TRBV7-6	TRBJ1-6	NA	NA
CASSLMGQGIHEQYF	TGCGCCAGCAGCTTGATGGGACAGGGGATCCACGAGCAGTACTTC	TRBV5-1	TRBJ2-7	TRBD1	NA
CASSGEGSSPLHF	TGTGCCAGCAGTGGAGAGGGTTCTTCACCCCTCCACTTT	TRBV25-1	TRBJ1-6	NA	NA
CASSGTANYGYTF	TGTGCCAGCAGCGGGACAGCTAACTATGGCTACACCTTC	TRBV9	TRBJ1-2	NA	NA
CASSYRGVDYGYTF	TGTGCCAGCAGTTACCGGGGGGTGGACTATGGCTACACCTTC	TRBV6-5	TRBJ1-2	NA	once
CSASPDRARVLGQPQHF	TGCAGTGCTAGTCCCGACAGGGCCAGGGTACTCGGGCAGCCCCAGCATTTT	TRBV20-1	TRBJ1-5	TRBD1	NA
CASSQPGSRETQYF	TGTGCCAGCAGCCAACCTGGGAGCCGAGAGACCCAGTACTTC	TRBV7-8	TRBJ2-5	NA	once
CASRVGGGVLRGYTF	TGTGCCAGCAGGGTTGGCGGGGGGGTTCTGCGAGGCTACACCTTC	TRBV11-2	TRBJ1-2	NA	NA
CASSPLARGFTGELFF	TGTGCCAGCAGCCCATTAGCGCGGGGGTTCACCGGGGAGCTGTTTTTT	TRBV7-6	TRBJ2-2	TRBD2	once
CASSLRTADNEQFF	TGCGCCAGCAGCTTGAGAACAGCGGATAATGAGCAGTTCTTC	TRBV5-1	TRBJ2-1	NA	NA
CASKAKTSAYNEQFF	TGTGCCAGCAAGGCGAAGACTAGCGCCTACAATGAGCAGTTCTTC	TRBV2	TRBJ2-1	TRBD2	NA
CASSNGQGTEAFF	TGCGCCAGCAGCAACGGACAGGGCACTGAAGCTTTCTTT	TRBV5-1	TRBJ1-1	TRBD1	NA
CASSHPLGVPEAFF	TGTGCCAGCAGCCACCCCCTAGGGGTACCTGAAGCTTTCTTT	TRBV3-1/TRBV3-2	TRBJ1-1	NA	few
CASSPKDGRAGKLFF	TGTGCCAGTAGTCCAAAGGACGGGAGAGCCGGAAAACTGTTTTTT	TRBV19	TRBJ1-4	NA	NA
CASSATGSGNTIYF	TGTGCCAGCAGCGCGACAGGGTCTGGAAACACCATATATTTT	TRBV9	TRBJ1-3	TRBD1	NA
CASSFTSGSYEQYF	TGTGCCAGCAGCTTTACTAGCGGGAGCTACGAGCAGTACTTC	TRBV7-9	TRBJ2-7	TRBD2	NA
CASSVEGTANYGYTF	TGTGCCAGCAGCGTGGAAGGGACTGCTAACTATGGCTACACCTTC	TRBV9	TRBJ1-2	NA	NA
CAWTPGETYEQYF	TGTGCCTGGACCCCAGGCGAGACGTACGAGCAGTACTTC	TRBV30	TRBJ2-7	NA	NA
CASSLWTDLAKNIQYF	TGTGCCAGCAGCTTGTGGACAGATCTAGCCAAAAACATTCAGTACTTC	TRBV5-4	TRBJ2-4	NA	NA
CASRRPRGGLHF	TGTGCCAGCAGACGCCCGAGAGGGGGCCTCCACTTT	TRBV12-3/TRBV12-4	TRBJ1-6	NA	NA
CASSSGQPNQPQHF	TGTGCCAGCAGTTCGGGACAGCCCAATCAGCCCCAGCATTTT	TRBV28	TRBJ1-5	TRBD1	NA
CASSVEVGGHEQFF	TGTGCCAGCAGCGTAGAGGTTGGAGGCCATGAGCAGTTCTTC	TRBV9	TRBJ2-1	NA	NA
CASSERESGGELFF	TGTGCCAGCAGCGAGCGGGAGAGTGGCGGGGAGCTGTTTTTT	TRBV6-4	TRBJ2-2	TRBD2	once
CASSAEAGEQYF	TGCGCCAGCAGTGCCGAGGCGGGCGAGCAGTACTTC	TRBV10-1	TRBJ2-7	NA	few
CASSLDRTNTGELFF	TGTGCCAGCAGCTTAGACAGGACGAACACCGGGGAGCTGTTTTTT	TRBV7-7	TRBJ2-2	NA	NA
CASSYGGHDNEQFF	TGTGCCAGCAGTTATGGGGGCCACGACAATGAGCAGTTCTTC	TRBV28	TRBJ2-1	NA	NA
CAVGTGISEQFF	TGTGCCGTAGGGACAGGGATTAGTGAGCAGTTCTTC	TRBV10-3	TRBJ2-1	TRBD1	NA
CASRYRGAISYEQYF	TGTGCCAGTAGATACAGGGGCGCCATCTCCTACGAGCAGTACTTC	TRBV19	TRBJ2-7	TRBD1	few
CASNPRRTPSDTQYF	TGTGCCAGCAATCCACGTAGGACACCCTCGGATACGCAGTATTTT	TRBV28	TRBJ2-3	NA	NA
CAGGGPATDTQYF	TGTGCCGGCGGGGGGCCCGCAACAGATACGCAGTATTTT	TRBV11-2	TRBJ2-3	TRBD2	NA
CSVEGPKETQYF	TGCAGCGTTGAAGGGCCCAAGGAGACCCAGTACTTC	TRBV29-1	TRBJ2-5	NA	NA